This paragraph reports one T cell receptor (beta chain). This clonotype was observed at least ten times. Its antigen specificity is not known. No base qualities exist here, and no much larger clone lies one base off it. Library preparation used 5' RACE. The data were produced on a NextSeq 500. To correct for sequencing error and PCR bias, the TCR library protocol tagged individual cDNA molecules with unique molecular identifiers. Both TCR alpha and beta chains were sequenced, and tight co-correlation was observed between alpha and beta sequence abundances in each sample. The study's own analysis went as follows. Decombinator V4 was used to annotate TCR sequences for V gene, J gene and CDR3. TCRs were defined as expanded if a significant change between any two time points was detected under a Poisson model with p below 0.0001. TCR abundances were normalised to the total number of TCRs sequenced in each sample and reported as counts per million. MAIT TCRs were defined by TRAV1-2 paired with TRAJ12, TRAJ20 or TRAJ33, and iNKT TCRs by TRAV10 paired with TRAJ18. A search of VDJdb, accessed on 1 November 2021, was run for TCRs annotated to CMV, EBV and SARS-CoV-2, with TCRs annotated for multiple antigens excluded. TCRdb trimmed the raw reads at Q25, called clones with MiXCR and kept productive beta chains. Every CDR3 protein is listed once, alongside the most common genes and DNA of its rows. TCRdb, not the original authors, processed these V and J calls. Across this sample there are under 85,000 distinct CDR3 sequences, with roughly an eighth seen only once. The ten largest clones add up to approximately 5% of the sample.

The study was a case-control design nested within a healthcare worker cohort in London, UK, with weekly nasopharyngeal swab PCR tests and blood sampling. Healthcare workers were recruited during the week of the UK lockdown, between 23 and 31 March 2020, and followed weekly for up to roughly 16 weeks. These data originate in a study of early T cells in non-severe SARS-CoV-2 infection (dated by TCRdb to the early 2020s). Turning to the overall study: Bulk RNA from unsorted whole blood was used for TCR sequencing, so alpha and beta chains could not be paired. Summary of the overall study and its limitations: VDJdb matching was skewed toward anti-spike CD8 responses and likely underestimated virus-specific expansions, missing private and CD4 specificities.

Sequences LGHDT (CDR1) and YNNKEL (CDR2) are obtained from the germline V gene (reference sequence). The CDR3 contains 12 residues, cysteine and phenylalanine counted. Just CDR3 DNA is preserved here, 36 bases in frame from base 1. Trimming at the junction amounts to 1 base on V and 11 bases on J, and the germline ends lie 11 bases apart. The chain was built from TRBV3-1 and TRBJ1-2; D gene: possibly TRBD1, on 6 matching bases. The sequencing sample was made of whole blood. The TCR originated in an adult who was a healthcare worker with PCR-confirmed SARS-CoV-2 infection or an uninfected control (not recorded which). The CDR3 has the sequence CASSQGDISYTF. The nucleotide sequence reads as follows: TGTGCCAGCAGCCAAGGGGACATATCTTACACCTTC.